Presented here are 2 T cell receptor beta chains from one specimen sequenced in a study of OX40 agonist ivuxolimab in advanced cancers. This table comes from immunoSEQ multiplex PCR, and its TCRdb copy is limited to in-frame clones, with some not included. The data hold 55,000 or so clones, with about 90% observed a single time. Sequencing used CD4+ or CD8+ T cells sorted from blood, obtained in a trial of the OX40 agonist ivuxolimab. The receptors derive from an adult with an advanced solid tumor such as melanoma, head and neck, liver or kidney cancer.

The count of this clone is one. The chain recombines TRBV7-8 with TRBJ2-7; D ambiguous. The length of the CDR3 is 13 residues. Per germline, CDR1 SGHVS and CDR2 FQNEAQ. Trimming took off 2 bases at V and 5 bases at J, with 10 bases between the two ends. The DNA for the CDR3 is TGTGCCAGCAGCTTACAGCTTGGGGACGAGCAGTACTTC. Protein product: CASSLQLGDEQYF.

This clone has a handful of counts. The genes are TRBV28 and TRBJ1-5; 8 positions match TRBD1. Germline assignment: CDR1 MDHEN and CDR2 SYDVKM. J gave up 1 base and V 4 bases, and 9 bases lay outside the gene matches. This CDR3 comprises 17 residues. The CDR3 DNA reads TGTGCCAGCAGTTCTCCCAGGGGGCATGAAAGCAATCAGCCCCAGCATTTT. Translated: CASSSPRGHESNQPQHF.